Shown below are 18 T cell receptor beta chains from a single sample sequenced in a study of control samples from healthy donors and cancer patients. Only in-frame clones appear in the TCRdb table, and some are missing; sequencing was by immunoSEQ multiplex PCR. The profile shows roughly 170,000 clones, approximately 92% of them singletons. Sequencing was carried out using blood. Receptors originate from an older woman in good health.

This chain links TRBV18 with TRBJ1-3; TRBD1 is a possible D gene (5 bases). Trimming left V 0 bases short and J 2 bases short, with 8 bases between. The germline V gene has CDR1 KGHSH and CDR2 LQKENI. There are 15 residues in the CDR3. As DNA, the CDR3 is TGTGCCAGCTCACCACCGGCGGACACTGGAAACACCATATATTTT. It codes for CASSPPADTGNTIYF.

This clone has just one count. At one boundary the junction diverges from the germline segment, which might be a read error. The rearrangement joins TRBV7-7 to TRBJ2-3; 7 nucleotides align to TRBD1. The germline V gene encodes CDR1 SSHAT and CDR2 FNYEAQ (reference sequence). This CDR3 has 15 amino acids. The CDR3 nucleotides are TGTGCTAGCAGCTTAAGCAGGGGGATATCAGATACGCAGTATTTT. Encoded protein: CASSLSRGISDTQYF.

This clone appeared a single time. The chain links TRBV5-4 to TRBJ2-5; tentatively, D is TRBD1 or TRBD2 (5 bases each). CDR1 and CDR2 (germline): SGHNT, YYREEE (reference sequence). Trimming pared 5 bases from V and 3 bases from J, leaving 11 bases between. The CDR3 totals 13 residues. CDR3 sequence (DNA): TGTGCCAGCAGGTTTGGGACCGAAGAGACCCAGTACTTC. Translation: CASRFGTEETQYF.

The chain employs TRBV9 and TRBJ2-7; no firm D call. The CDR3 extends over 14 amino acids. Trimming pared 0 bases from V and 0 bases from J, leaving 7 bases between. Per the germline V gene, CDR1 is SGDLS and CDR2 is YYNGEE. CDR3 sequence reads: CASSVGWGSYEQYF. CDR3 in DNA: TGTGCCAGCAGCGTAGGTTGGGGCTCCTACGAGCAGTACTTC. Filled out from reference TRBV9 and TRBJ2-7, the complete variable domain reads DSGVTQTPKHLITATGQRVTLRCSPRSGDLSVYWYQQSLDQGLQFLIQYYNGEERAKGNILERFSAQQFPDLHSELNLSSLELGDSALYFCASSVGWGSYEQYFGPGTRLTVT.

The rearrangement joins TRBV11-2 to TRBJ1-4; D unclear. This CDR3 is built from 14 residues. V shed 2 bases and J shed 3 bases, with 7 bases lying between them. Germline values: CDR1 SGHAT, CDR2 FQNNGV. The CDR3 is CASSLIAANEKLFF. CDR3 bases: TGTGCCAGCAGCTTAATCGCAGCTAATGAAAAACTGTTTTTT.

The V call is TRBV7-9, the J call TRBJ2-3; 12 positions match TRBD2. The CDR3 totals 18 residues. J was trimmed by 0 bases and V by 5 bases; bases with no gene match: 9. CDR1 SEHNR and CDR2 FQNEAQ come from the germline V gene (reference sequence). CDR3 nucleotides: TGTGCCAGCAGCCTACTAGCGGGGGGTGCCACAAGCACAGATACGCAGTATTTT. Its protein product is CASSLLAGGATSTDTQYF.

This sequence joins TRBV3-1 (or the pseudogene TRBV3-2) and TRBJ2-3, with 10 bases fitting TRBD2. Per the germline V gene, CDR1 is LGHDT and CDR2 is YNNKEL (reference sequence). This CDR3 region has 14 residues. J gave up 7 bases and V 5 bases, and 6 bases lay outside the gene matches. The CDR3 here is CASSKAGGVYTQYF. CDR3 sequence (DNA): TGTGCCAGCAGCAAAGCGGGGGGGGTATATACGCAGTATTTT.

The chain links TRBV18 to TRBJ1-4, with D uncertain. Germline CDR1 KGHSH, CDR2 LQKENI. The CDR3 is 12 amino acids. V lost 4 bases and J 8 bases, leaving 8 bases between the germline ends. The CDR3 sequence is CASSRGGEKLFF. The CDR3 DNA reads TGTGCCAGCTCACGTGGAGGGGAAAAACTGTTTTTT.

A single count supports this clone. The chain joins TRBV2 to TRBJ1-6; 8 nucleotides line up with TRBD1. This CDR3 is built from 15 residues. Germline CDR1 reads SNHLY; CDR2 reads FYNNEI. After removal of 5 bases from V and 5 bases from J, the junction contained 5 bases not matched to a gene. CDR3 residues: CASSKTGADNSPLHF. The CDR3 DNA is TGTGCCAGCAGTAAGACAGGGGCCGATAATTCACCCCTCCACTTT.

The chain is built from TRBV2 and TRBJ2-5; TRBD1 agrees at 9 bases. The CDR3 runs to 18 residues. CDR1 and CDR2 (germline): SNHLY, FYNNEI. V lost 3 bases to trimming and J lost 4 bases; unmatched junction nucleotides: 15. The CDR3 coding sequence is TGTGCCAGCAGTGAGTTTCTGGGTGGGACAGGGCTTCGAGAGACCCAGTACTTC. It encodes CASSEFLGGTGLRETQYF.

This clone was seen only once. The V and J genes are TRBV4-2 and TRBJ2-1; possible D gene TRBD1, 5 bases. V was clipped by 0 bases and J by 7 bases, with 16 bases between them. Germline V gene lookup returns CDR1 LGHNA and CDR2 YNFKEQ. The CDR3 has 16 residues. CDR3: CASSQDYQGSRNEQFF. The CDR3 nucleotides read TGTGCCAGCAGCCAAGACTACCAGGGATCTCGAAATGAGCAGTTCTTC.

The chain employs TRBV9 and TRBJ2-3, with no clear D. This CDR3 is 15 amino acids long. Trimming removed 3 bases from V and 1 base from J, with 12 bases in between. Germline CDR1 reads SGDLS; CDR2 reads YYNGEE. Written as DNA, the CDR3 is TGTGCCAGCAGCGCAAAGGGTTTGGGCACAGATACGCAGTATTTT. Amino acids: CASSAKGLGTDTQYF.

V and J are TRBV7-2 and TRBJ1-1; D not certain. The V end was cut by 0 bases, the J end by 0 bases, with 11 bases between. Looked up from germline, CDR1 is SGHTA and CDR2 is FQGNSA. The CDR3 runs to 16 residues. CDR3 sequence reads: CASSLAPMGLNTEAFF. CDR3 coding DNA: TGTGCCAGCAGCTTAGCCCCAATGGGCCTGAACACTGAAGCTTTCTTT.

The CDR3 loop reads CASSVGRTSGETQYF. The CDR3 bases are TGTGCCAGCAGCGTAGGCCGGACTAGCGGTGAGACCCAGTACTTC. The chain links TRBV9 to TRBJ2-5; 10 positions match TRBD2. Germline V gene lookup returns CDR1 SGDLS and CDR2 YYNGEE. This CDR3 is 15 amino acids long. The V and J ends lost 0 bases and 5 bases, in that order; junction bases with no gene match: 4.

The chain carries TRBV18 and TRBJ1-1, with a weak D call TRBD1 (5 bases). V lost 8 bases to trimming and J lost 5 bases, with 21 bases between them. The CDR3 runs 15 residues. Looked up from germline, CDR1 is KGHSH and CDR2 is LQKENI. This chain's CDR3 is CASTQVQRMETEAFF. The CDR3 DNA reads as TGTGCCAGCACACAGGTCCAACGGATGGAAACTGAAGCTTTCTTT.

The chain carries TRBV4-3 and TRBJ1-5; D perhaps matches TRBD1 (6 bases). The V and J ends lost 2 bases and 0 bases respectively, with 20 bases between them. The germline V gene has CDR1 LGHNA and CDR2 YSLEER. The CDR3 extends over 19 amino acids. CDR3 nucleotide sequence: TGCGCCAGCAGCCAAAGCCGGAACAGGGTAGGAATTAGCAATCAGCCCCAGCATTTT. Its translation: CASSQSRNRVGISNQPQHF.

V gene TRBV5-4 combines with J gene TRBJ1-4; D possibly corresponds to TRBD1 (5 bases). Trimming removed 4 bases at V and 8 bases at J, with 21 bases between. In germline, CDR1 is SGHNT, CDR2 YYREEE (reference sequence). The CDR3 totals 16 residues. The CDR3 region is CASSPGTGDWREKLFF. In nucleotides, the CDR3 is TGTGCCAGCAGCCCAGGAACGGGGGACTGGCGGGAAAAACTGTTTTTT.

The chain couples TRBV18 to TRBJ1-2; D is ambiguous. Trimming shortened V by 3 bases and J by 6 bases, and 11 bases separated the two germline ends. The CDR3 contains 13 residues. Germline CDR1 and CDR2: KGHSH and LQKENI. The CDR3 region is CASSPTGEDGYTF. The CDR3 nucleotides read TGTGCCAGCTCACCCACGGGAGAAGATGGCTACACCTTC.